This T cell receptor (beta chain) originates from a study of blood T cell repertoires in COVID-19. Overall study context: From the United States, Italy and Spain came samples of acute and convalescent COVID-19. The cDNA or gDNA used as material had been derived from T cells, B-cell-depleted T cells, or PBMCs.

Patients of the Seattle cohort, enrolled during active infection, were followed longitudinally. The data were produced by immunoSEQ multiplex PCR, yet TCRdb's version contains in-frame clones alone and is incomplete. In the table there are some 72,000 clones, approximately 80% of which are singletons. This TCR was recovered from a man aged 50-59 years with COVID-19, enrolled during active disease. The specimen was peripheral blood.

The CDR3 nucleotides are TGTGCCAGCAGCCTAAATCCGGGACAGGGTTTGGTTGCTTTCTTT. It translates to CASSLNPGQGLVAFF. The rearrangement links TRBV7-3 to TRBJ1-1; 9 positions match TRBD1. Looked up from germline, CDR1 is SGHTA and CDR2 is FQGTGA. The CDR3 is made up of 15 amino acids. V lost 5 bases and J lost 11; bases outside the gene matches: 15.